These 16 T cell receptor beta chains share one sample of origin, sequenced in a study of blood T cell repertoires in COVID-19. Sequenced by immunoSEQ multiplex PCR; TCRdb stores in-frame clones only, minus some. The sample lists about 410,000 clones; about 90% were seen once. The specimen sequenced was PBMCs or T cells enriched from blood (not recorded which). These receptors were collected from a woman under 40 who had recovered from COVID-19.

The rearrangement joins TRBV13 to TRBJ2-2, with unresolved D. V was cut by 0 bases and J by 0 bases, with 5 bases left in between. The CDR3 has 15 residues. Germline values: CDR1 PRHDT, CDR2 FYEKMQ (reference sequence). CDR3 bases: TGTGCCAGCAGCTTAGGTACGGCGAACACCGGGGAGCTGTTTTTT. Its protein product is CASSLGTANTGELFF.

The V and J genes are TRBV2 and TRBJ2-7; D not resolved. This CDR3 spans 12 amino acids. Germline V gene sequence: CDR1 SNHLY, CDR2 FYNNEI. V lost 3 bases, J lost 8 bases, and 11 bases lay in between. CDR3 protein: CASSELVRQQYF. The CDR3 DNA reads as TGTGCCAGCAGTGAGTTGGTGCGGCAGCAGTACTTC. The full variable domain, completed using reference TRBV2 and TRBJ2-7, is EPEVTQTPSHQVTQMGQEVILRCVPISNHLYFYWYRQILGQKVEFLVSFYNNEISEKSEIFDDQFSVERPDGSNFTLKIRSTKLEDSAMYFCASSELVRQQYFGPGTRLTVT.

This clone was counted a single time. CDR3 nucleotides: TGTGCCAGCAGCTTTGGGCACCACACTGAAGCTTTCTTT. Residues: CASSFGHHTEAFF. The genes are TRBV11-1 and TRBJ1-1; D gene ambiguous. V dropped 3 bases and J dropped 3 bases, with 8 bases sitting between them. Germline-derived CDR1 and CDR2 are SGHAT and FQDESV (reference sequence). The CDR3 has 13 residues.

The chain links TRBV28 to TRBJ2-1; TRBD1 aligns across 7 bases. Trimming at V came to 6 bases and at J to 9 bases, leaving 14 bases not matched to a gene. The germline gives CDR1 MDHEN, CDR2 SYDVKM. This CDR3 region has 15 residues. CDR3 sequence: CASSLRQGGLVEQFF. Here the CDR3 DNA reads TGTGCCAGCAGCCTTCGACAGGGCGGGTTGGTTGAGCAGTTCTTC.

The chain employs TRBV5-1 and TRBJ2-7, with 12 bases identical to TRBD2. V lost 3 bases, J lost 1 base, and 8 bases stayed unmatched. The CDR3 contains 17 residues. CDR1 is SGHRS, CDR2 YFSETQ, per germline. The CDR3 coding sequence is TGCGCCAGCAGCTGGACTAGCGGGAACCATTTATCCTACGAGCAGTACTTC. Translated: CASSWTSGNHLSYEQYF.

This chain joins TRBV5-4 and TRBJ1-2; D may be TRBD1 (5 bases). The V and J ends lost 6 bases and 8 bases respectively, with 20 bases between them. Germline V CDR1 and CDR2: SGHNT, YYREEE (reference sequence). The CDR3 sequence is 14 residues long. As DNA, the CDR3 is TGTGCCAGCACCACTGAAGGGGCTGCTTTCGGCTACACCTTC. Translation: CASTTEGAAFGYTF.

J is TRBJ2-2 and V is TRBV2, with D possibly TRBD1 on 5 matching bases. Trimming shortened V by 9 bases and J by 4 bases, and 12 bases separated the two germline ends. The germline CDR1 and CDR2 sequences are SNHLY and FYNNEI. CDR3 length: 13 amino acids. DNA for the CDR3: TGTGCCAGACAGGCCGGGTTCACCGGGGAGCTGTTTTTT. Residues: CARQAGFTGELFF.

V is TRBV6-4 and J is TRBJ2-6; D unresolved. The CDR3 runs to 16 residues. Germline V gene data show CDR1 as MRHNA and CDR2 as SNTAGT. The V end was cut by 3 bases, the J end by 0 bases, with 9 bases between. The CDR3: CASSEGRHSGANVLTF. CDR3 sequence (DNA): TGTGCCAGCAGTGAGGGCAGGCACTCTGGGGCCAACGTCCTGACTTTC.

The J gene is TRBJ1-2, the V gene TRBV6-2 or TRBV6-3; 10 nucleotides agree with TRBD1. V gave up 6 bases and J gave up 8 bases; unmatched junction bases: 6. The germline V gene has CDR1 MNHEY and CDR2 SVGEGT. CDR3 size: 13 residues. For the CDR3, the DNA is TGTGCCAGCAGCTGGGGACAGGGGAACGGCTACACCTTC. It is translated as CASSWGQGNGYTF.

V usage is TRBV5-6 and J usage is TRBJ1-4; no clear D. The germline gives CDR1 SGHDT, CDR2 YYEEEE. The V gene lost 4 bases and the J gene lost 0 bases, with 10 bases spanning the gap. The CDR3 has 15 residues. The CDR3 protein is CASSLRISTNEKLFF. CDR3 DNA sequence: TGTGCCAGCAGCCTCAGGATTTCAACTAATGAAAAACTGTTTTTT.

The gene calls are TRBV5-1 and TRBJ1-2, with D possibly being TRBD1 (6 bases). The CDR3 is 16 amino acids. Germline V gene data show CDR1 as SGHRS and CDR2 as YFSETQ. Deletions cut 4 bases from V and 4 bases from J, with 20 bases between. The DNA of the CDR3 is TGCGCCAGCAGCCACCACGGGTTGGGACACACCTATGGCTACACCTTC. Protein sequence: CASSHHGLGHTYGYTF.

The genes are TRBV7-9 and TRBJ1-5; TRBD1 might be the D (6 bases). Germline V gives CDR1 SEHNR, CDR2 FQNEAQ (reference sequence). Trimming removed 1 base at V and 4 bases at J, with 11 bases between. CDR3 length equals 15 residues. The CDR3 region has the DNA TGTGCCAGCAGCTTAGAAGGGGGAGTGAATCAGCCCCAGCATTTT. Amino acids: CASSLEGGVNQPQHF.

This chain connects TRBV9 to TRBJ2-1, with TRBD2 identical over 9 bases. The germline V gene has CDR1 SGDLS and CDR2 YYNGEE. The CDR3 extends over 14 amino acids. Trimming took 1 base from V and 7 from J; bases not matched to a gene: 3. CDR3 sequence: CASSVSGRSNEQFF. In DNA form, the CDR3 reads TGTGCCAGCAGCGTAAGCGGGAGGTCGAATGAGCAGTTCTTC.

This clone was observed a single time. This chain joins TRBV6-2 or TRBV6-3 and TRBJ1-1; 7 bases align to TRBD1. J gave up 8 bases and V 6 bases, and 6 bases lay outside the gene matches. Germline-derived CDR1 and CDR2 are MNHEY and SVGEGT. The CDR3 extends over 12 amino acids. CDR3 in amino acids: CASSPDRLEAFF. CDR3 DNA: TGTGCCAGCAGCCCGGACAGGTTGGAAGCTTTCTTT.

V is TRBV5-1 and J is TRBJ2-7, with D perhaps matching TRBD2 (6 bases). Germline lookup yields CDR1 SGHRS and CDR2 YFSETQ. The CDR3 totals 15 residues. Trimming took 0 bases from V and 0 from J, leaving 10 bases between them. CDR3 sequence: CASSLGLDPSYEQYF. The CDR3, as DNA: TGCGCCAGCAGCTTGGGACTAGACCCCTCCTACGAGCAGTACTTC. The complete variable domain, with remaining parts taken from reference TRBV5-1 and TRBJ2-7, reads KAGVTQTPRYLIKTRGQQVTLSCSPISGHRSVSWYQQTPGQGLQFLFEYFSETQRNKGNFPGRFSGRQFSNSRSEMNVSTLELGDSALYLCASSLGLDPSYEQYFGPGTRLTVT.

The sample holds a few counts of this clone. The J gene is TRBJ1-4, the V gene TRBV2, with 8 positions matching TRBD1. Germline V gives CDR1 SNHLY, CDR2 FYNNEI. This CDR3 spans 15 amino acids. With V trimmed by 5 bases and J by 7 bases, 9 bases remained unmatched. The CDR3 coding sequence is TGTGCCAGCAGTCTTGGACAGGGCGGGACTGAAAAACTGTTTTTT. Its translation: CASSLGQGGTEKLFF.